This TCR beta chain was documented in a study of blood T cells in healthy people across ages. Sample-barcoded 5' priming and a J-beta primer mix drove a second PCR of roughly 6 to 12 cycles. TCRdb independently ran MiXCR on the 5' RACE reads; one entry per CDR3 protein. This table has about 1 million distinct CDR3 sequences, around 27% appearing once. This clonotype was observed a few times. V was pared by 2 bases and J by 2 bases, with 8 bases of the junction left unmatched. Germline CDR1 reads MNHEY; CDR2 reads SVGAGI. This CDR3 contains 17 residues. Healthy Caucasians from Russia aged roughly 6 to 90 served as donors. Per-sample yields of isolated PBMCs were at least 6 million. The same specimen was also included in a second study, on T cells of mothers and their children. That source adds: Per mother, over 9 million TCR beta CDR3 reads were obtained; per child, approximately 3.2 million.

The TCR comes from a girl aged 2-10 years in good health. The rearrangement uses TRBV6-5 and TRBJ2-2; 7 bases line up with TRBD1. Sequenced input: blood. The CDR3 DNA follows: TGTGCCAGCAGTTACCCCTCGGGACAGTTAAACACCGGGGAGCTGTTTTTT. This codes for CASSYPSGQLNTGELFF.